Included here is one T cell receptor beta chain sequence, with context. Its target is not known. The entry originates in a study of cytomegalovirus exposure and HLA in healthy donors. Study-level results: Follow-up analysis later connected one missense variant in DCLRE1C with trimming of TCR beta V- and J-genes.

60 Vbeta and 13 Jbeta primers were used in PCR. Assay used: immunoSEQ multiplex PCR; TCRdb lists only in-frame clones, some missing. The top ten clones hold roughly 1.3% of a sample with 180,000 or so clones, 8.5% to 10% of them seen once. Donors in the study were healthy people who gave bone marrow. Germline values: CDR1 SGHNT, CDR2 YYREEE (reference sequence). This CDR3 comprises 13 residues. V lost 4 bases to trimming and J lost 6 bases, with 14 bases between them. The TCR comes from a woman aged 30 to 39 in good health and CMV-seropositive. Source material: PBMCs. The chain has TRBV5-4 and TRBJ2-7; D is possibly TRBD2 (5 bases). The CDR3 DNA sequence: TGTGCCAGCAGCCGGGGTGGAGGAGGCGAGCAGTACTTC. Residues: CASSRGGGGEQYF.